The 27 T cell receptor beta chains in this list originate from one sample, sequenced in a study of shared T cell receptors in the human thymus. Clones were sequenced by immunoSEQ multiplex PCR, and TCRdb holds only the in-frame ones, with some missing. The data show approximately 730,000 clones, 70% to 90% seen once. These records were also assigned to another study, of human thymus T cells.

Sequenced sample: thymocytes. These receptors were collected from a girl under two years old with a congenital heart defect.

The genes are TRBV28 and TRBJ2-7; TRBD1 matches 11 bases. Trimming cost V 3 bases and J 0 bases; bases outside gene matches: 16. Germline V gene lookup returns CDR1 MDHEN and CDR2 SYDVKM. The CDR3 extends over 20 amino acids. The CDR3 DNA sequence: TGTGCCAGCAGTTTGGTAGAAGCGGGACAGGGGGACACATACTCCTACGAGCAGTACTTC. Protein: CASSLVEAGQGDTYSYEQYF.

This clone has just a few counts. The chain recombines TRBV30 with TRBJ1-1, with 7 bases lining up with TRBD1. This CDR3 spans 13 amino acids. CDR1 and CDR2 (germline): GTSNPN, SVGIG (reference sequence). V was pared by 3 bases and J by 1 base, with 2 bases of the junction left unmatched. The chain's CDR3 is CAWRTGWNTEAFF. CDR3 in DNA: TGTGCCTGGAGGACAGGGTGGAACACTGAAGCTTTCTTT.

This clone turned up a few times. The chain employs TRBV12-5 and TRBJ1-2; no firm D call. Germline-derived CDR1 and CDR2 are LGHNT and FRNRAP. The CDR3 totals 14 residues. The V gene lost 7 bases and the J gene lost 2 bases, with 14 bases spanning the gap. CDR3 residues: CASATDFSNYGYTF. DNA for the CDR3: TGTGCTAGTGCTACGGACTTCTCCAACTATGGCTACACCTTC.

The chain joins TRBV15 to TRBJ1-3; no reliable D call. V lost 3 bases, J lost 5 bases, and 17 bases lay in between. The germline gives CDR1 LNHNV, CDR2 YYDKDF (reference sequence). The CDR3 length is 16 residues. The CDR3 DNA reads TGTGCCACCAGCAGTCTTCCCTTCTTACAAAGAAACACCATATATTTT. It codes for CATSSLPFLQRNTIYF.

The chain combines TRBV11-2 with TRBJ1-2; 9 positions agree with TRBD1. With V trimmed by 5 bases and J by 3 bases, 10 bases remained unmatched. The CDR3 totals 16 residues. From germline, CDR1 is SGHAT and CDR2 FQNNGV. CDR3 sequence reads: CASSPHRGRLDYGYTF. The CDR3 coding sequence is TGTGCCAGCAGCCCCCACAGGGGGCGCTTGGACTATGGCTACACCTTC.

The CDR3 DNA sequence: TGTGCCACCAGCAGAGATGAGGGGGAACTACAAGAGACCCAGTACTTC. Its protein is CATSRDEGELQETQYF. J is TRBJ2-5 and V is TRBV15; tentative D call: TRBD1 (6 bases). Germline CDR1 and CDR2: LNHNV and YYDKDF (reference sequence). The CDR3 length is 16 residues. V lost 0 bases and J 2 bases, leaving 13 bases between the germline ends.

The V and J genes are TRBV6-5 and TRBJ2-3; 8 bases map to TRBD2. The V segment lost 3 bases and the J segment 4 bases; nucleotides outside the gene matches: 6. This CDR3 is built from 15 residues. Looked up from germline, CDR1 is MNHEY and CDR2 is SVGAGI. CDR3 in DNA: TGTGCCAGCAGTTATTGGGCTAGCGGGCCAGATACGCAGTATTTT. Protein sequence: CASSYWASGPDTQYF.

This clone is a singleton in its sample. This rearrangement joins TRBV6-4 to TRBJ1-1; 7 bases are shared with TRBD1. Trimming took 3 bases from V and 10 from J; bases not matched to a gene: 8. The germline V gene has CDR1 MRHNA and CDR2 SNTAGT. The CDR3 length is 13 residues. CDR3 bases: TGTGCCAGCAGTGAACACAGGGGATCGGTAGCTTTCTTT. Its protein product is CASSEHRGSVAFF.

This clone appeared a few times. The same CDR3 is also encoded by other DNA sequences in this sample. The rearrangement uses TRBV14 and TRBJ1-6; D remains ambiguous. This CDR3 has 13 residues. Germline assignment: CDR1 SGHDN and CDR2 FVKESK. V was pared by 3 bases and J by 3 bases, with 3 bases between. CDR3 protein: CASSHYYNSPLHF. As DNA, the CDR3 is TGTGCCAGCAGCCACTACTATAATTCACCCCTCCACTTT.

This sequence joins TRBV28 and TRBJ2-7; 10 bases map to TRBD2. The V gene end was trimmed by 4 bases and the J gene end by 4 bases; junction bases not matched to a gene: 10. This CDR3 spans 16 amino acids. Germline V gene sequence: CDR1 MDHEN, CDR2 SYDVKM. The CDR3 sequence is CASSSRLAGAAYEQYF. The DNA of the CDR3 is TGTGCCAGCAGTTCCCGGCTAGCGGGGGCCGCGTACGAGCAGTACTTC. Together with reference TRBV28 and TRBJ2-7, the CDR3 gives the full variable domain: DVKVTQSSRYLVKRTGEKVFLECVQDMDHENMFWYRQDPGLGLRLIYFSYDVKMKEKGDIPEGYSVSREKKERFSLILESASTNQTSMYLCASSSRLAGAAYEQYFGPGTRLTVT.

A few counts support this clone. The gene calls are TRBV18 and TRBJ1-6, with TRBD1 identical over 8 bases. Germline loops: CDR1 KGHSH, CDR2 LQKENI. V lost 5 bases and J lost 7; bases outside the gene matches: 4. The CDR3 sequence is 14 residues long. Here the CDR3 reads CASSTQGGNSPLHF. The CDR3 coding sequence is TGTGCCAGCTCAACACAGGGGGGGAATTCACCCCTCCACTTT.

This clone was seen a handful of times. The rearrangement joins TRBV18 to TRBJ1-2; tentative D call: TRBD1 (6 bases). CDR1 is KGHSH, CDR2 LQKENI, per germline. Trimming took off 2 bases at V and 4 bases at J, with 17 bases between the two ends. This CDR3 spans 16 amino acids. CDR3 in amino acids: CASSPIGGHPSYGYTF. In nucleotides, the CDR3 is TGTGCCAGCTCACCAATTGGGGGCCACCCTTCCTATGGCTACACCTTC.

The chain has TRBV7-4 and TRBJ1-1, with no clear D. This CDR3 comprises 13 residues. Germline-derived CDR1 and CDR2 are SGHVT and SQSDAQ. Trimming took off 3 bases at V and 3 bases at J, with 8 bases between the two ends. CDR3 in DNA: TGTGCCAGCAGCTTGGAGGGAGACACTGAAGCTTTCTTT. Protein sequence: CASSLEGDTEAFF.

The J gene is TRBJ2-3, the V gene TRBV6-1, with TRBD2 identical over 13 bases. Germline V gene data show CDR1 as MNHNS and CDR2 as SASEGT. This CDR3 spans 20 amino acids. The V and J ends lost 2 bases and 0 bases, in that order; junction bases with no gene match: 11. The CDR3 loop reads CASSELVTSGGGASTDTQYF. The CDR3 DNA reads as TGTGCCAGCAGTGAATTAGTTACTAGCGGGGGGGGTGCTAGCACAGATACGCAGTATTTT.

V is TRBV6-5 and J is TRBJ2-2; D is ambiguous. Trimming removed 6 bases at V and 1 base at J, with 3 bases between. Germline V CDR1 and CDR2: MNHEY, SVGAGI. The CDR3 covers 12 residues. The CDR3 DNA reads TGTGCCAGCAGACAGAACACCGGGGAGCTGTTTTTT. It specifies CASRQNTGELFF.

V and J are TRBV2 and TRBJ1-2; possibly TRBD1 for D (5 bases). The ends were cut back, 3 bases at V and 6 bases at J, with 14 bases in the middle. Germline V lookup: CDR1 SNHLY, CDR2 FYNNEI. The CDR3 runs to 14 residues. The DNA of the CDR3 is TGTGCCAGCAGTGACCCCGCCGCACAGGATGGCTACACCTTC. Its protein is CASSDPAAQDGYTF.

V usage is TRBV5-4 and J usage is TRBJ2-2, with D possibly being TRBD1 (5 bases). The CDR3 runs 15 residues. V gave up 2 bases and J gave up 1 base, with 9 bases separating them. CDR1 and CDR2 from the germline V gene are SGHNT and YYREEE (reference sequence). Here the CDR3 reads CASSLDSLNTGELFF. The DNA for the CDR3 is TGTGCCAGCAGCTTAGACAGCCTGAACACCGGGGAGCTGTTTTTT. The full variable domain, with the rest looked up from reference TRBV5-4 and TRBJ2-2, is ETGVTQSPTHLIKTRGQQVTLRCSSQSGHNTVSWYQQALGQGPQFIFQYYREEENGRGNFPPRFSGLQFPNYSSELNVNALELDDSALYLCASSLDSLNTGELFFGEGSRLTVL.

This sequence joins TRBV4-1 and TRBJ1-1; D not resolved. Trimming took 0 bases from V and 0 from J, leaving 14 bases between them. The CDR3 has 17 amino acids. The V gene's germline CDR1 is MGHRA and CDR2 YSYEKL. CDR3: CASSQDRIVQVNTEAFF. DNA of the CDR3: TGCGCCAGCAGCCAAGATCGGATTGTGCAGGTGAACACTGAAGCTTTCTTT.

This rearrangement joins TRBV5-1 to TRBJ2-3; perhaps TRBD2 as D (6 bases). Germline values: CDR1 SGHRS, CDR2 YFSETQ. Deletions cut 6 bases from V and 0 bases from J, with 20 bases between. This CDR3 has 17 residues. The DNA for the CDR3 is TGCGCCAGCAAGTCCGGAGGGCAGCGGAGAAGCACAGATACGCAGTATTTT. Protein product: CASKSGGQRRSTDTQYF.

The rearrangement links TRBV5-1 to TRBJ1-2; D unclear. Germline CDR1 is SGHRS and CDR2 is YFSETQ. CDR3 length equals 12 residues. V was pared by 5 bases and J by 3 bases, with 8 bases between. As DNA, the CDR3 is TGCGCCAGCAGGGCAGGCTACTATGGCTACACCTTC. Protein: CASRAGYYGYTF.

The chain uses TRBV4-1 and TRBJ1-5; D not certain. Trimming took off 6 bases at V and 4 bases at J, with 13 bases between the two ends. This CDR3 spans 14 amino acids. Per the germline V gene, CDR1 is MGHRA and CDR2 is YSYEKL. The CDR3: CASSLGEPNQPQHF. The CDR3 DNA follows: TGCGCCAGCAGTTTGGGAGAACCGAATCAGCCCCAGCATTTT.

This clone has a single count. The chain has TRBV27 and TRBJ2-5; TRBD1 aligns across 7 bases. The V gene's germline CDR1 is MNHEY and CDR2 SMNVEV (reference sequence). After removal of 4 bases from V and 3 bases from J, the junction contained 8 bases not matched to a gene. The CDR3 runs 15 residues. CDR3 sequence reads: CASSSKSTGKETQYF. CDR3 nucleotide sequence: TGTGCCAGCAGTTCAAAATCGACAGGGAAAGAGACCCAGTACTTC.

The V call is TRBV4-1, the J call TRBJ2-7, with D possibly TRBD1 on 6 matching bases. V was clipped by 0 bases and J by 5 bases, with 20 bases between them. Germline V gives CDR1 MGHRA, CDR2 YSYEKL. The CDR3 totals 17 residues. CDR3 loop: CASSQDGWEQGCHEQYF. DNA for the CDR3: TGCGCCAGCAGCCAAGATGGATGGGAACAGGGATGCCACGAGCAGTACTTC.

This rearrangement joins TRBV9 to TRBJ1-3, with a weak D call TRBD1 (6 bases). The CDR3 covers 14 residues. The V end was cut by 0 bases, the J end by 7 bases, with 11 bases between. CDR1 and CDR2 from the germline V gene are SGDLS and YYNGEE. The CDR3 sequence: CASSVGGGANTIYF. For the CDR3, the DNA is TGTGCCAGCAGCGTAGGAGGGGGGGCCAACACCATATATTTT.

CDR3 protein: CASSYRREQYF. For the CDR3, the DNA is TGTGCCAGCAGCTACAGGAGAGAGCAGTACTTC. V is TRBV7-9 and J is TRBJ2-7, with a weak D call TRBD1 (5 bases). The length of the CDR3 is 11 residues. Trimming removed 4 bases from V and 7 bases from J, with 8 bases in between. CDR1 is SEHNR and CDR2 is FQNEAQ in the germline V gene (reference sequence).

The rearrangement links TRBV7-8 to TRBJ2-2; 13 nucleotides match TRBD2. J gave up 7 bases and V 5 bases, and 10 bases lay outside the gene matches. CDR1 and CDR2 (germline): SGHVS, FQNEAQ. This CDR3 has 17 amino acids. The CDR3 loop is CASSTSGTSGVVGELFF. CDR3 in DNA: TGTGCCAGCAGCACATCCGGGACTAGCGGGGTGGTCGGGGAGCTGTTTTTT.

This sequence joins TRBV6-5 and TRBJ1-1, with 10 bases aligning to TRBD1. The CDR3 consists of 14 residues. J gave up 11 bases and V 6 bases, and 12 bases lay outside the gene matches. Germline CDR1 MNHEY, CDR2 SVGAGI. CDR3 in DNA: TGTGCCAGCAGGGCCCCCGGGACAGGGGACGAGGCTTTCTTT. This translates into CASRAPGTGDEAFF.